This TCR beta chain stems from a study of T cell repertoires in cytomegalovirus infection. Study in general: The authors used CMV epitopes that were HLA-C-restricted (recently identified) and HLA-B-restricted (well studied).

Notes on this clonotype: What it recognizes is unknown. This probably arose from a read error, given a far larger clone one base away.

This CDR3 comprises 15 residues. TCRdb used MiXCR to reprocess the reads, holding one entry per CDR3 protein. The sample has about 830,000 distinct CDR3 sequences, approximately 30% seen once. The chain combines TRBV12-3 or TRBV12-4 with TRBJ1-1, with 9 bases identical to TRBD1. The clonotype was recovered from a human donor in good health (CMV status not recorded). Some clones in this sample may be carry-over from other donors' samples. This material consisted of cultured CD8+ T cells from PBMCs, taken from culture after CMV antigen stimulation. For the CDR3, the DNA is TGTGCCTGCAGCCCTCCGGGACAGGGCAACACTGAAGCTTTCTTT. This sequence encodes CACSPPGQGNTEAFF.